This T cell receptor beta chain was sequenced in a study of blood T cell repertoires in COVID-19. CDR3 length: 14 residues. The germline gives CDR1 GTSNPN, CDR2 SVGIG (reference sequence). Trimming left V 4 bases short and J 3 bases short, with 16 bases between. In the original analysis: Estimation of nucleated cell counts relied on the amplification of reference gene primers. Clones were sequenced by immunoSEQ multiplex PCR, and TCRdb holds only the in-frame ones, with some missing. That table supplies the V and J calls and clone size; D and trimming were determined from the DNA. The sample lists 350,000 to 400,000 clones; around 87% were seen once.

The chain recombines TRBV30 with TRBJ2-7; the D gene is possibly TRBD2 (5 bases). Sequencing was carried out using PBMCs or T cells enriched from blood (not recorded which). The receptor comes from a man aged 35-49 years in a cohort exposed to, infected with or recovered from COVID-19 (not recorded which). CDR3 nucleotides: TGTGCCTGGAATAGCGACGGCGACCTCTACGAGCAGTACTTC. Translation: CAWNSDGDLYEQYF.